These 15 T cell receptor beta chains came from one sample sequenced in a study of CD8+ T cells in alopecia areata. TCR sequencing used cDNA made by reverse transcription of extracted RNA. TCRdb keeps only in-frame clones here, not all; method: immunoSEQ multiplex PCR. The repertoire holds approximately 150,000 clones, with 87% as singletons. This specimen consisted of CD8+ T cells sorted from blood, obtained at week 0. The receptors here all came from a human donor with alopecia areata.

CDR3 protein: CASSYSKNTKAGANYEQYF. CDR3 DNA: TGTGCCAGCAGTTACTCGAAAAACACGAAAGCGGGAGCGAACTACGAGCAGTACTTC. V is TRBV6-8 and J is TRBJ2-7, with 8 positions matching TRBD2. The CDR3 extends over 19 amino acids. Losses at the gene ends were 0 bases for V and 3 bases for J; bases not matched to a gene: 16. Germline assignment: CDR1 MNHGY and CDR2 SAAAGT.

This chain links TRBV6-6 with TRBJ1-1; D is unresolved. Trimming took 2 bases from V and 8 from J, leaving 9 bases between them. This CDR3 region has 12 residues. Looked up from germline, CDR1 is MNHNY and CDR2 is SVGAGI (reference sequence). The CDR3 region has the DNA TGTGCCAGCAGTTACCCGGCGCCCGAAGCTTTCTTT. Protein sequence: CASSYPAPEAFF.

The chain links TRBV29-1 to TRBJ2-7, with a weak D call TRBD2 (7 bases). Germline V gene sequence: CDR1 SQVTM, CDR2 ANQGSEA. Trimming shortened V by 7 bases and J by 2 bases, and 21 bases separated the two germline ends. The length of the CDR3 is 15 residues. The CDR3 DNA is TGCAGCGCCCGAACCGGGGGGCTCGAACCCTACGAGCAGTACTTC. Amino acids: CSARTGGLEPYEQYF.

The chain couples TRBV11-3 to TRBJ2-2; no clear D. The CDR3 has 14 residues. Trimming took off 1 base at V and 8 bases at J, with 11 bases between the two ends. Looked up from germline, CDR1 is SGHNT and CDR2 is YENEEA. This CDR3 reads CASSLGQGSGELFF. DNA for the CDR3: TGTGCCAGCAGCTTAGGTCAAGGTTCTGGGGAGCTGTTTTTT.

CDR3 sequence: CSVQRQGASGNTIYF. DNA for the CDR3: TGCAGCGTACAAAGACAGGGGGCGTCGGGAAACACCATATATTTT. This sequence joins TRBV29-1 and TRBJ1-3, with TRBD1 matching 10 bases. The CDR3 consists of 15 residues. Germline V CDR1 and CDR2: SQVTM, ANQGSEA. The J segment lost 4 bases and the V segment lost 6 bases, leaving 9 bases of the junction unmatched.

V is TRBV30 and J is TRBJ2-7; TRBD2 is a possible D gene (5 bases). Germline lookup yields CDR1 GTSNPN and CDR2 SVGIG (reference sequence). The CDR3 covers 13 residues. V was cut by 1 base and J by 6 bases, with 13 bases left in between. CDR3 region: CAWSDGDRVEQYF. DNA for the CDR3: TGTGCCTGGAGTGACGGGGATCGTGTCGAGCAGTACTTC.

The chain is built from TRBV27 and TRBJ2-7, with unresolved D. Deletions cut 0 bases from V and 4 bases from J, with 7 bases between. The CDR3 has 13 amino acids. Germline CDR1 MNHEY, CDR2 SMNVEV (reference sequence). CDR3 sequence reads: CASSLSGKYEQYF. DNA of the CDR3: TGTGCCAGCAGTTTATCGGGCAAATACGAGCAGTACTTC.

The rearrangement joins TRBV9 to TRBJ2-7; D tentatively reads TRBD1 or TRBD2 (5 bases each). Germline CDR1 reads SGDLS; CDR2 reads YYNGEE. The V end was cut by 0 bases, the J end by 5 bases, with 9 bases between. The CDR3 is 13 amino acids. DNA for the CDR3: TGTGCCAGCAGCGTAGCAGGGAGCGACGAGCAGTACTTC. This codes for CASSVAGSDEQYF.

A few counts support this clone. The chain employs TRBV30 and TRBJ1-3; TRBD1 matches at 8 bases. The V segment lost 5 bases and the J segment 0 bases; nucleotides outside the gene matches: 3. The CDR3 runs to 14 residues. The V gene's germline CDR1 is GTSNPN and CDR2 SVGIG (reference sequence). The CDR3 nucleotides read TGTGCCTGGCGGACAGGGTTCTCTGGAAACACCATATATTTT. It codes for CAWRTGFSGNTIYF.

The CDR3 bases are TGTGCCAGCAGTTACTCTCCGATGGAGACTGAAGCTTTCTTT. This codes for CASSYSPMETEAFF. The chain carries TRBV6-5 and TRBJ1-1; D uncertain. CDR3 length: 14 amino acids. Germline V gene lookup returns CDR1 MNHEY and CDR2 SVGAGI. V was trimmed by 0 bases and J by 5 bases, leaving 10 bases between them.

CDR3 sequence (DNA): TGTGCCAGCAGCCAGAATCGGGTACAGGGGAGCTACGAGCAGTACTTC. Translation: CASSQNRVQGSYEQYF. The J gene is TRBJ2-7, the V gene TRBV7-9; 7 bases match TRBD1. The CDR3 is made up of 16 amino acids. The V segment lost 5 bases and the J segment 3 bases; nucleotides outside the gene matches: 13. From germline, CDR1 is SEHNR and CDR2 FQNEAQ (reference sequence).

The chain employs TRBV29-1 and TRBJ1-4; possibly TRBD1 for D (6 bases). There are 13 residues in the CDR3. The V gene's germline CDR1 is SQVTM and CDR2 ANQGSEA. Between the trimmed V and J ends, which lost 5 bases and 6 bases, there was a span of 13 bases. CDR3 sequence reads: CSVPDSSHEKLFF. The DNA of the CDR3 is TGCAGCGTTCCGGACAGTTCTCATGAAAAACTGTTTTTT.

The chain is built from TRBV13 and TRBJ2-7; D unresolved. V gave up 4 bases and J gave up 1 base, with 8 bases separating them. The CDR3 has 13 residues. Germline V lookup: CDR1 PRHDT, CDR2 FYEKMQ (reference sequence). CDR3 in amino acids: CASSSVLSYEQYF. The CDR3 bases are TGTGCCAGCAGCTCTGTTTTATCCTACGAGCAGTACTTC.

V usage is TRBV19 and J usage is TRBJ2-7; a possible D gene is TRBD1 (5 bases). V lost 4 bases and J 4 bases, leaving 11 bases between the germline ends. The germline V gene has CDR1 LNHDA and CDR2 SQIVND (reference sequence). The CDR3 sequence is 13 residues long. This chain's CDR3 is CASSTTGLYEQYF. The CDR3, as DNA: TGTGCCAGTAGTACTACAGGTCTGTACGAGCAGTACTTC.

A single count supports this clone. The chain employs TRBV29-1 and TRBJ2-4; D remains unclear. The length of the CDR3 is 10 residues. Germline V lookup: CDR1 SQVTM, CDR2 ANQGSEA. V lost 7 bases, J lost 10 bases, and 11 bases lay in between. CDR3 bases: TGCAGCGCCAACGCAGAAATTCAGTACTTC. This translates into CSANAEIQYF.